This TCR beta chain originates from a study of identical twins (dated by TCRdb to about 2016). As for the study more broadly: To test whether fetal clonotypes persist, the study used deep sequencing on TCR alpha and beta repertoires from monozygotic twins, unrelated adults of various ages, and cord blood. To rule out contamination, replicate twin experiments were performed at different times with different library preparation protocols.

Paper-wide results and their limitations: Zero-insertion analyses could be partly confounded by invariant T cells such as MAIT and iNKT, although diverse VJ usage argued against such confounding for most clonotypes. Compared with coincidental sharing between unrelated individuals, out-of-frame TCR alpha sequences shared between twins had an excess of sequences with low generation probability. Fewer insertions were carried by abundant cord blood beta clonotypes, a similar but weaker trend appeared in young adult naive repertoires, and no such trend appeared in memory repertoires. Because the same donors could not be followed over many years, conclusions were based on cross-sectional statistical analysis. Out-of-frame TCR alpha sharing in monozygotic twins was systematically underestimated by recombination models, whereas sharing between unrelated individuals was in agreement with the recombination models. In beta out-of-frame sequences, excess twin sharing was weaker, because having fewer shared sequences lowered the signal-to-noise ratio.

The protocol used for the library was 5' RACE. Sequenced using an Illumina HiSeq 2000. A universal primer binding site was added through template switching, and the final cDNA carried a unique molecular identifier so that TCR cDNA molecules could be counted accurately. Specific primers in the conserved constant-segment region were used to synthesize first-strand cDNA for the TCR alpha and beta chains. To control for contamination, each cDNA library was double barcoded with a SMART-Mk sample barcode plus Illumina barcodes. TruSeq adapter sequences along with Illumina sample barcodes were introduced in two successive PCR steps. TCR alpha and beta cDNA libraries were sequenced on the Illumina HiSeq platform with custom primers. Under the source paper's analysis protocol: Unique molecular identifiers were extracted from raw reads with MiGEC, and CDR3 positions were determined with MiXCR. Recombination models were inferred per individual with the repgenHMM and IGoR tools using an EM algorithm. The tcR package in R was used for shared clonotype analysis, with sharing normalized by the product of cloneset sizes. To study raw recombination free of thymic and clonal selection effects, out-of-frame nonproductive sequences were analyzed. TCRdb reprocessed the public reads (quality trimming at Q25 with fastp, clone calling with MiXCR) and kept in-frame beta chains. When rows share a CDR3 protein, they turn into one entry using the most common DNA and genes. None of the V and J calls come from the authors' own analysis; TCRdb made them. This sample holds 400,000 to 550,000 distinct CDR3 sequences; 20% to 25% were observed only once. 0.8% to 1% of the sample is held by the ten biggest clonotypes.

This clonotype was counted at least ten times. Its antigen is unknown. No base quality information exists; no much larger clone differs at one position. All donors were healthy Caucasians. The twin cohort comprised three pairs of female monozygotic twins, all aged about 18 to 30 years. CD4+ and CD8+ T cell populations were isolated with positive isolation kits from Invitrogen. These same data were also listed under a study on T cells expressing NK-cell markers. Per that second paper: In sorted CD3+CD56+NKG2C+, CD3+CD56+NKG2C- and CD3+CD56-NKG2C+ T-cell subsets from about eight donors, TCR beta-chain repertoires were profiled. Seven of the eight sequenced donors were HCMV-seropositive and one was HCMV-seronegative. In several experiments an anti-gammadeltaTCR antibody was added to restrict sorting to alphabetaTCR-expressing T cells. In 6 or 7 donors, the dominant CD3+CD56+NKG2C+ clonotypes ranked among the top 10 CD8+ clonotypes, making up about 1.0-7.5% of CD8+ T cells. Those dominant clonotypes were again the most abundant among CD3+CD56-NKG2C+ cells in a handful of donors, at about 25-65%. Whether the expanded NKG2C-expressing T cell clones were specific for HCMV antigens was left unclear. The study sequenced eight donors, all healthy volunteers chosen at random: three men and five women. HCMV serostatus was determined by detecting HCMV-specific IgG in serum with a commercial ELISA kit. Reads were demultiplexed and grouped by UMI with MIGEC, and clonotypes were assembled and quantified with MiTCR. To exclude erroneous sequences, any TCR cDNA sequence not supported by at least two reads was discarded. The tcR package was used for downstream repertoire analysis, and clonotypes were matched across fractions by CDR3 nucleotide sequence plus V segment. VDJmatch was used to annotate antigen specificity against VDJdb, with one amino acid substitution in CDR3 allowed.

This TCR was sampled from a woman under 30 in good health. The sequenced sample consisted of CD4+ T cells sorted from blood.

This receptor has the CDR3 CASSFSGVYTDTQYF. The nucleotide sequence reads as follows: TGCGCCAGCAGCTTTAGCGGGGTCTACACAGATACGCAGTATTTT. Recombination linked TRBV5-1 to TRBJ2-3, with 8 middle bases fitting TRBD2. Per the germline V gene, SGHRS is the CDR1 and YFSETQ is the CDR2. Relative to germline, V is missing 2 bases and J is missing 2 bases, with 4 bases of the junction outside any gene match. The CDR3 measures 15 amino acids from cysteine to phenylalanine. Solely the CDR3 DNA is kept, with 45 bases framed from the first base.